One and the same sample provided the 18 T cell receptor beta chains below, sequenced in a study of blood T cell repertoires in COVID-19. Data came from immunoSEQ multiplex PCR; TCRdb stores just in-frame clones and leaves some out. The repertoire holds 85,000 to 100,000 clones, 70% to 80% seen once, with about 24% in the top ten. The sequenced material came from peripheral blood. These receptors originate from a human donor in a cohort sampled during active COVID-19.

There are many counts of this clone. The chain joins TRBV11-2 to TRBJ2-5; the match to TRBD2 covers 8 bases. This CDR3 region has 17 residues. The V gene's germline CDR1 is SGHAT and CDR2 FQNNGV. Trimming removed 6 bases from V and 4 bases from J; junction bases left unmatched: 16. CDR3 protein: CASSSGAGGGYGETQYF. The CDR3, as DNA: TGTGCCAGCAGTTCGGGGGCGGGAGGAGGGTATGGAGAGACCCAGTACTTC.

This chain connects TRBV2 to TRBJ2-3; 9 bases map to TRBD2. CDR3 size: 14 residues. The trim removed 6 bases at V and 5 bases at J, leaving 6 bases unmatched. Germline CDR1 reads SNHLY; CDR2 reads FYNNEI. CDR3 nucleotides: TGTGCCAGCAGACTTAGCGGGGGCAAAGATACGCAGTATTTT. It yields the protein CASRLSGGKDTQYF.

The chain employs TRBV4-2 and TRBJ2-7; D might be TRBD2 (6 bases). The germline V gene has CDR1 LGHNA and CDR2 YNFKEQ. Trimming pared 4 bases from V and 0 bases from J, leaving 13 bases between. The CDR3 consists of 15 residues. CDR3 sequence reads: CASSPQRAFSYEQYF. The CDR3 bases are TGTGCCAGCAGCCCCCAGCGGGCGTTCTCCTACGAGCAGTACTTC.

This clone is labeled medium-sized. This chain joins TRBV4-1 and TRBJ2-3; 11 bases match TRBD2. The length of the CDR3 is 18 residues. Germline loops: CDR1 MGHRA, CDR2 YSYEKL. Losses at the gene ends were 1 base for V and 3 bases for J; bases not matched to a gene: 9. The CDR3 loop reads CASSQASLAGGLTDTQYF. For the CDR3, the DNA is TGCGCCAGCAGCCAAGCGTCCCTAGCGGGAGGATTAACAGATACGCAGTATTTT.

The chain recombines TRBV3-1 (or the pseudogene TRBV3-2) with TRBJ2-3; 14 bases are shared with TRBD2. This CDR3 region has 17 residues. CDR1 is LGHDT, CDR2 YNNKEL, per germline (reference sequence). V lost 3 bases, J lost 3 bases, and 5 bases stayed unmatched. For the CDR3, the DNA is TGTGCCAGCAGCCAGGGACTAGCGGGAGAGGGGACAGATACGCAGTATTTT. Encoded protein: CASSQGLAGEGTDTQYF.

This sequence joins TRBV18 and TRBJ2-3; the D gene is possibly TRBD2 (6 bases). From germline, CDR1 is KGHSH and CDR2 LQKENI. The V end was cut by 6 bases, the J end by 0 bases, with 13 bases between. The CDR3 consists of 15 residues. CDR3 residues: CASSGRGPSTDTQYF. CDR3 coding DNA: TGTGCCAGCTCCGGGCGGGGTCCTAGCACAGATACGCAGTATTTT.

The DNA of the CDR3 is TGCAGCGTTGAAGTGGACAGGGTCTTGGAGACCCAGTACTTC. Translating gives CSVEVDRVLETQYF. This chain connects TRBV29-1 to TRBJ2-5; 8 bases are a match to TRBD1. The CDR3 is made up of 14 amino acids. V lost 1 base, J lost 5 bases, and 6 bases stayed unmatched. The germline V gene has CDR1 SQVTM and CDR2 ANQGSEA. Drawing the rest from reference TRBV29-1 and TRBJ2-5, the complete variable domain is SAVISQKPSRDICQRGTSLTIQCQVDSQVTMMFWYRQQPGQSLTLIATANQGSEATYESGFVIDKFPISRPNLTFSTLTVSNMSPEDSSIYLCSVEVDRVLETQYFGPGTRLLVL.

The chain combines TRBV9 with TRBJ2-2, with a weak D call TRBD2 (5 bases). V was shortened by 1 base and J by 4 bases, with 14 bases between the two germline ends. The CDR3 covers 16 residues. The germline gives CDR1 SGDLS, CDR2 YYNGEE. Here the CDR3 reads CASSVRRVEPTGELFF. For the CDR3, the DNA is TGTGCCAGCAGCGTACGGCGGGTAGAACCCACCGGGGAGCTGTTTTTT. Supplemented by reference TRBV9 and TRBJ2-2, the full variable domain reads DSGVTQTPKHLITATGQRVTLRCSPRSGDLSVYWYQQSLDQGLQFLIQYYNGEERAKGNILERFSAQQFPDLHSELNLSSLELGDSALYFCASSVRRVEPTGELFFGEGSRLTVL.

The genes are TRBV21-1 and TRBJ2-7; the table's D call TRBD2 went unverified against the DNA. TRBV21-1 is a documented pseudogene. This CDR3 is 16 amino acids long. In nucleotides, the CDR3 is TGTGCCAGCAGCAAAGGACTAGCGGGATCATCCTACGAGCAGTACTTC. This gives the protein CASSKGLAGSSYEQYF.

The chain has TRBV28 and TRBJ2-7, with D tentatively TRBD2 (7 bases). V lost 7 bases to trimming and J lost 3 bases, with 22 bases between them. Per germline, CDR1 MDHEN and CDR2 SYDVKM. This CDR3 is built from 16 residues. The CDR3 is CASTRAGGLEGYEQYF. The CDR3 DNA is TGTGCCAGCACCCGGGCCGGGGGGCTGGAAGGCTACGAGCAGTACTTC. The variable domain in full, with the rest retrieved from reference TRBV28 and TRBJ2-7, is DVKVTQSSRYLVKRTGEKVFLECVQDMDHENMFWYRQDPGLGLRLIYFSYDVKMKEKGDIPEGYSVSREKKERFSLILESASTNQTSMYLCASTRAGGLEGYEQYFGPGTRLTVT.

This clone showed up just a few times. V is TRBV29-1 and J is TRBJ1-2, with D possibly being TRBD1 (6 bases). In germline, CDR1 is SQVTM, CDR2 ANQGSEA. V dropped 1 base and J dropped 7 bases, with 13 bases sitting between them. This CDR3 has 13 residues. The CDR3 coding sequence is TGCAGCGTTGAAGGAGGCAGGGGTAGTGGCTACACCTTC. Translation: CSVEGGRGSGYTF.

The chain has TRBV7-8 and TRBJ1-2, with unresolved D. CDR1 is SGHVS and CDR2 is FQNEAQ in the germline V gene. The V end lost 5 bases, the J end lost 3 bases, and 13 bases lay between the germline ends. The CDR3 spans 14 residues. CDR3 DNA sequence: TGTGCCAGCAGCGACGCCGGGAATTACTATGGCTACACCTTC. Protein product: CASSDAGNYYGYTF.

The chain is built from TRBV28 and TRBJ2-7; the match to TRBD1 covers 7 bases. Germline V CDR1 and CDR2: MDHEN, SYDVKM. The CDR3 has 14 residues. With 5 bases clipped from V and 1 base from J, the junction kept 5 bases outside the gene matches. DNA for the CDR3: TGTGCCAGCAGTATACGGGACAGTTCCTACGAGCAGTACTTC. This encodes CASSIRDSSYEQYF. The full variable domain, in which reference TRBV28 and TRBJ2-7 provide the parts outside the CDR3, is DVKVTQSSRYLVKRTGEKVFLECVQDMDHENMFWYRQDPGLGLRLIYFSYDVKMKEKGDIPEGYSVSREKKERFSLILESASTNQTSMYLCASSIRDSSYEQYFGPGTRLTVT.

The V and J genes are TRBV28 and TRBJ2-1; D remains ambiguous. Germline CDR1 and CDR2: MDHEN and SYDVKM. CDR3 length: 14 residues. Trimming removed 10 bases from V and 4 bases from J, with 17 bases in between. CDR3 nucleotides: TGTGCCATCGACGCTGGCAGGCAGTACAATGAGCAGTTCTTC. Translated, it gives CAIDAGRQYNEQFF.

V and J are TRBV19 and TRBJ2-7, with 8 bases identical to TRBD2. The CDR3 covers 14 residues. Germline trimming cut 6 bases from V and 2 bases from J; bases unmatched to any gene: 6. Germline CDR1 and CDR2: LNHDA and SQIVND (reference sequence). The DNA for the CDR3 is TGTGCCAGTAGGGGAATAGCGGGGCCCTACGAGCAGTACTTC. Amino acid sequence: CASRGIAGPYEQYF.

This clone was detected only once. The chain employs TRBV3-1 (or the pseudogene TRBV3-2) and TRBJ2-1, with D perhaps TRBD2 (6 bases). Germline CDR1 and CDR2: LGHDT and YNNKEL (reference sequence). CDR3 length: 12 residues. V was pared by 4 bases and J by 9 bases, with 10 bases between. This CDR3 reads CASSPGELEQFF. The CDR3, as DNA: TGTGCCAGCAGCCCGGGGGAGCTTGAGCAGTTCTTC.

The chain is built from TRBV2 and TRBJ1-3, with 8 nucleotides matching TRBD1. This CDR3 has 13 amino acids. Germline V gene data show CDR1 as SNHLY and CDR2 as FYNNEI. J was trimmed by 2 bases and V by 8 bases; bases with no gene match: 2. The DNA of the CDR3 is TGTGCCAGCGTGGGACAGGCTGGAAACACCATATATTTT. Amino acid sequence: CASVGQAGNTIYF.

This clone was detected a few times. The V and J genes are TRBV19 and TRBJ2-1; 7 bases match TRBD2. CDR1 is LNHDA and CDR2 is SQIVND in the germline V gene (reference sequence). The CDR3 has 15 amino acids. The J segment lost 1 base and the V segment lost 6 bases, leaving 6 bases of the junction unmatched. Here the CDR3 DNA reads TGTGCCAGTAGGAGAGCGGGGAGTTCCTACAATGAGCAGTTCTTC. This sequence encodes CASRRAGSSYNEQFF.